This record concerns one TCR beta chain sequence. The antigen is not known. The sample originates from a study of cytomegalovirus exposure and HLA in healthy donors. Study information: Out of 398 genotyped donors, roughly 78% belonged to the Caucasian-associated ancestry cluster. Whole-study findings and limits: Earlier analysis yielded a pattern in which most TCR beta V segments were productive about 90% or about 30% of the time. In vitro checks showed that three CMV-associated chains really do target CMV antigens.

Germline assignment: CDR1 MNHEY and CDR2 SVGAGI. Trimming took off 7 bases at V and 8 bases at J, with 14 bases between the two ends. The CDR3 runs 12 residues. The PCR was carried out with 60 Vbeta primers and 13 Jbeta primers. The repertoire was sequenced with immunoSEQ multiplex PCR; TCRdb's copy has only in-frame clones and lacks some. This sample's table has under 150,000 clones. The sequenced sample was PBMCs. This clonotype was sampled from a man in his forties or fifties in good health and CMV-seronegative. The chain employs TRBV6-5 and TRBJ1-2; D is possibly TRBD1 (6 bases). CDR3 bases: TGTGCCAGCACCAAGTGGGGGGGCGGCTACACCTTC. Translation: CASTKWGGGYTF.